These 27 T cell receptor beta chains were sequenced from one sample in a study of OX40 agonist ivuxolimab in advanced cancers. Generated by immunoSEQ multiplex PCR, the TCRdb table keeps only in-frame clones and is missing some. Here the sample spans roughly 60,000 clones, approximately 87% being singletons. The source was CD4+ or CD8+ T cells sorted from blood, collected in a trial of the OX40 agonist ivuxolimab. The receptor source for this set is an adult with an advanced solid tumor such as melanoma, head and neck, liver or kidney cancer.

The chain couples TRBV11-2 to TRBJ2-5; 9 nucleotides match TRBD2. Germline V gene lookup returns CDR1 SGHAT and CDR2 FQNNGV. The CDR3 is 16 amino acids. V lost 5 bases to trimming and J lost 7 bases; unmatched junction nucleotides: 14. This CDR3 reads CASSLVRLAEARTQYF. In DNA, the CDR3 is TGTGCCAGCAGCCTAGTCAGACTAGCGGAGGCTAGGACCCAGTACTTC.

The chain combines TRBV6-1 with TRBJ1-2; 9 positions match TRBD1. Germline values: CDR1 MNHNS, CDR2 SASEGT. This CDR3 comprises 15 residues. V was pared by 5 bases and J by 6 bases, with 10 bases of the junction left unmatched. CDR3 sequence: CASSQNTGTGHGYTF. Written as DNA, the CDR3 is TGTGCCAGCAGTCAAAATACCGGGACAGGGCATGGCTACACCTTC.

As DNA, the CDR3 is TGTGCCAGCAGCTTAGATCCAGGGGGGTATGGCTACACCTTC. Amino acids: CASSLDPGGYGYTF. The chain recombines TRBV7-2 with TRBJ1-2, with 7 bases lining up with TRBD1. Trimming cost V 1 base and J 5 bases; bases outside gene matches: 4. Germline assignment: CDR1 SGHTA and CDR2 FQGNSA. The CDR3 sequence is 14 residues long. Using reference TRBV7-2 and TRBJ1-2 for the parts outside the CDR3, the full variable domain is GAGVSQSPSNKVTEKGKDVELRCDPISGHTALYWYRQSLGQGLEFLIYFQGNSAPDKSGLPSDRFSAERTGGSVSTLTIQRTQQEDSAVYLCASSLDPGGYGYTFGSGTRLTVV.

V usage is TRBV18 and J usage is TRBJ2-3; TRBD2 agrees at 10 bases. Trimming removed 5 bases from V and 3 bases from J; junction bases left unmatched: 8. Germline CDR1 KGHSH, CDR2 LQKENI. The CDR3 consists of 16 residues. As DNA, the CDR3 is TGTGCCAGCTCATCCTCAGCGGGAGGGCCAACAGATACGCAGTATTTT. Translating it yields CASSSSAGGPTDTQYF.

V is TRBV2 and J is TRBJ2-1; D may be TRBD2 (6 bases). V lost 7 bases, J lost 8 bases, and 18 bases lay in between. In germline, CDR1 is SNHLY, CDR2 FYNNEI. This CDR3 region has 14 residues. This chain's CDR3 is CASTRDLADYEQFF. CDR3 sequence (DNA): TGTGCCAGCACCCGGGACTTAGCTGACTATGAGCAGTTCTTC. Variable domain in full (rest from reference TRBV2 and TRBJ2-1): EPEVTQTPSHQVTQMGQEVILRCVPISNHLYFYWYRQILGQKVEFLVSFYNNEISEKSEIFDDQFSVERPDGSNFTLKIRSTKLEDSAMYFCASTRDLADYEQFFGPGTRLTVL.

The V gene is TRBV6-1, the J gene TRBJ2-3; D is uncertain. Per germline, CDR1 MNHNS and CDR2 SASEGT. This CDR3 spans 14 amino acids. The germline V and J ends were trimmed by 1 base and 3 bases, with 8 bases remaining between them. CDR3 amino acids: CASSEVGPTDTQYF. The DNA of the CDR3 is TGTGCCAGCAGTGAAGTTGGACCGACAGATACGCAGTATTTT.

V gene TRBV9 combines with J gene TRBJ2-7; 12 bases are a match to TRBD2. V gave up 4 bases and J gave up 4 bases; unmatched junction bases: 6. Per germline, CDR1 SGDLS and CDR2 YYNGEE. The CDR3 spans 15 residues. The CDR3 nucleotides read TGTGCCAGCAGCCCCACCGGACTAGCGGGGTACGAGCAGTACTTC. Its protein product is CASSPTGLAGYEQYF.

V usage is TRBV5-1 and J usage is TRBJ2-3; the D is unclear. The V end was cut by 5 bases, the J end by 4 bases, with 8 bases between. The germline V gene has CDR1 SGHRS and CDR2 YFSETQ. The CDR3 sequence is 12 residues long. CDR3 loop: CASRPSPDTQYF. CDR3 nucleotides: TGCGCCAGCAGACCCTCTCCAGATACGCAGTATTTT.

This chain uses TRBV19 with TRBJ2-5, with unresolved D. The CDR3 runs to 13 residues. V lost 6 bases to trimming and J lost 7 bases, with 15 bases between them. Germline lookup yields CDR1 LNHDA and CDR2 SQIVND (reference sequence). The CDR3: CASRPWAKATQYF. In DNA, the CDR3 is TGTGCCAGTAGACCGTGGGCTAAGGCGACCCAGTACTTC.

The rearrangement links TRBV19 to TRBJ2-2; 11 bases match TRBD2. The length of the CDR3 is 16 residues. Germline V gene lookup returns CDR1 LNHDA and CDR2 SQIVND (reference sequence). The V gene end was trimmed by 3 bases and the J gene end by 6 bases; junction bases not matched to a gene: 6. The CDR3 loop is CASSIGRLAGPGELFF. CDR3 nucleotides: TGTGCCAGTAGTATTGGAAGACTAGCGGGGCCCGGGGAGCTGTTTTTT.

Turning to this clone: One end of the junction varies from germline; a read error may be responsible. V is TRBV7-9 and J is TRBJ2-1, with TRBD1 matching over 8 bases. The CDR3 is made up of 13 amino acids. Per germline, CDR1 SEHNR and CDR2 FQNEAQ (reference sequence). The CDR3 DNA sequence: TGTGCCAGCAGATCTACTCCAGGGGGCAGGATGGTCTTC. Protein: CASRSTPGGRMVF.

This clone was observed a handful of times. The chain is built from TRBV7-2 and TRBJ1-2; the D gene is possibly TRBD1 (5 bases). V dropped 4 bases and J dropped 2 bases, with 8 bases sitting between them. Germline assignment: CDR1 SGHTA and CDR2 FQGNSA. The length of the CDR3 is 13 residues. The CDR3 protein is CASSSTANYGYTF. The CDR3 DNA reads TGTGCCAGCAGCTCGACAGCAAACTATGGCTACACCTTC.

The chain recombines TRBV10-3 with TRBJ2-7; 7 nucleotides match TRBD1. The length of the CDR3 is 14 residues. Germline lookup yields CDR1 ENHRY and CDR2 SYGVKD. After removal of 10 bases from V and 0 bases from J, the junction contained 9 bases not matched to a gene. This CDR3 is CATRGGWSSYEQYF. The CDR3 DNA is TGTGCCACCCGAGGGGGCTGGAGCTCCTACGAGCAGTACTTC.

The rearrangement joins TRBV28 to TRBJ1-6; no reliable D call. The CDR3 sequence is 12 residues long. V lost 8 bases to trimming and J lost 7 bases, with 9 bases between them. Looked up from germline, CDR1 is MDHEN and CDR2 is SYDVKM. Here the CDR3 DNA reads TGTGCCAGCGGCAGGCCAAATTCACCCCTCCACTTT. Translated: CASGRPNSPLHF. The whole variable domain, filled in from reference TRBV28 and TRBJ1-6, reads DVKVTQSSRYLVKRTGEKVFLECVQDMDHENMFWYRQDPGLGLRLIYFSYDVKMKEKGDIPEGYSVSREKKERFSLILESASTNQTSMYLCASGRPNSPLHFGNGTRLTVT.

This clone was seen a single time. The V call is TRBV6-6, the J call TRBJ1-5; no clear D gene. The V gene's germline CDR1 is MNHNY and CDR2 SVGAGI (reference sequence). The CDR3 is 13 amino acids. The V gene lost 6 bases and the J gene lost 9 bases, with 15 bases spanning the gap. DNA of the CDR3: TGTGCCAGCAGGAGGAGGCCGAATACGCCCCAGCATTTT. Translating gives CASRRRPNTPQHF.

The chain is built from TRBV5-1 and TRBJ1-2; D possibly corresponds to TRBD1 (5 bases). The CDR3 spans 13 residues. V shed 4 bases and J shed 6 bases, with 13 bases lying between them. CDR1 and CDR2 (germline): SGHRS, YFSETQ. The CDR3: CASSQSGTHGYTF. CDR3 nucleotide sequence: TGCGCCAGCAGCCAATCAGGGACCCATGGCTACACCTTC.

The chain couples TRBV6-1 to TRBJ1-5; D unclear. The CDR3 runs to 13 residues. Germline V gene lookup returns CDR1 MNHNS and CDR2 SASEGT. Trimming removed 1 base from V and 4 bases from J, with 5 bases in between. The CDR3 sequence is CASSEVINQPQHF. CDR3 nucleotide sequence: TGTGCCAGCAGTGAAGTCATTAATCAGCCCCAGCATTTT.

The rearrangement joins TRBV27 to TRBJ1-1; TRBD1 aligns across 7 bases. Germline V gene lookup returns CDR1 MNHEY and CDR2 SMNVEV (reference sequence). V was clipped by 2 bases and J by 1 base; unmatched bases: 4. The CDR3 loop spans 15 amino acids. The CDR3 here is CASSLAGQANTEAFF. DNA for the CDR3: TGTGCCAGCAGTTTAGCTGGACAGGCGAACACTGAAGCTTTCTTT.

The CDR3 coding sequence is TGTGCCAGCTCACCGAAGACAGGGGTCAATTCACCCCTCCACTTT. Its translation: CASSPKTGVNSPLHF. The rearrangement uses TRBV18 and TRBJ1-6; 8 bases fit TRBD1. The germline V gene encodes CDR1 KGHSH and CDR2 LQKENI. The CDR3 length is 15 residues. The V segment lost 3 bases and the J segment 7 bases; nucleotides outside the gene matches: 5.

The chain employs TRBV5-1 and TRBJ2-2; D may match TRBD1 or TRBD2 (6 bases each). The V gene lost 5 bases and the J gene lost 5 bases, with 10 bases spanning the gap. Germline V gives CDR1 SGHRS, CDR2 YFSETQ. This CDR3 comprises 13 residues. The chain's CDR3 is CASSLGGTGELFF. The CDR3 DNA reads TGCGCCAGCAGTTTAGGGGGGACCGGGGAGCTGTTTTTT. Supplemented by reference TRBV5-1 and TRBJ2-2, the full variable domain reads KAGVTQTPRYLIKTRGQQVTLSCSPISGHRSVSWYQQTPGQGLQFLFEYFSETQRNKGNFPGRFSGRQFSNSRSEMNVSTLELGDSALYLCASSLGGTGELFFGEGSRLTVL.

This clone has more than one count but fewer than ten. J is TRBJ1-3 and V is TRBV6-5; TRBD1 is a possible D gene (5 bases). This CDR3 has 15 residues. The V and J ends lost 0 bases and 4 bases respectively, with 10 bases between them. From germline, CDR1 is MNHEY and CDR2 SVGAGI. The CDR3 region is CASSYSETVGNTIYF. CDR3 DNA: TGTGCCAGCAGTTACTCGGAGACAGTAGGAAACACCATATATTTT.

The gene calls are TRBV18 and TRBJ1-1; tentative D call: TRBD1 (5 bases). The V gene lost 0 bases and the J gene lost 6 bases, with 8 bases spanning the gap. This CDR3 is 13 amino acids long. Germline CDR1 is KGHSH and CDR2 is LQKENI. The CDR3 loop is CASSPPQGAEAFF. In DNA, the CDR3 is TGTGCCAGCTCACCACCCCAGGGCGCTGAAGCTTTCTTT.

This chain connects TRBV2 to TRBJ1-5; D possibly corresponds to TRBD1 (5 bases). The CDR3 extends over 15 amino acids. The germline V and J ends were trimmed by 2 bases and 9 bases, with 17 bases remaining between them. CDR1 SNHLY and CDR2 FYNNEI come from the germline V gene. CDR3 residues: CASSEWGTGLGPQHF. The DNA for the CDR3 is TGTGCCAGCAGTGAATGGGGCACTGGGCTAGGGCCCCAGCATTTT.

This chain uses TRBV25-1 with TRBJ1-2; the D gene is possibly TRBD1 (5 bases). Trimming pared 5 bases from V and 5 bases from J, leaving 18 bases between. Germline V gene data show CDR1 as MGHDK and CDR2 as SYGVNS. The CDR3 is 15 amino acids. The CDR3 loop reads CASSRGERPLYGYTF. The CDR3, as DNA: TGTGCCAGCAGTCGAGGGGAGCGGCCACTATATGGCTACACCTTC.

V and J are TRBV7-2 and TRBJ2-1, with 8 bases fitting TRBD2. CDR3 length: 16 amino acids. In germline, CDR1 is SGHTA, CDR2 FQGNSA. J was trimmed by 2 bases and V by 1 base; bases with no gene match: 4. The CDR3 DNA is TGTGCCAGCAGCTTAGTGGGCGGGGGGACCTACAATGAGCAGTTCTTC. Its protein product is CASSLVGGGTYNEQFF.

The chain uses TRBV7-2 and TRBJ2-5; TRBD2 is a possible D gene (6 bases). Trimming stripped 1 base from V and 5 bases from J, with 17 bases between. CDR3 length equals 16 residues. CDR1 is SGHTA, CDR2 FQGNSA, per germline. The CDR3 DNA follows: TGTGCCAGCAGCTTAGATCCCCCGGTTGGGGGGGAGACCCAGTACTTC. Translation: CASSLDPPVGGETQYF.

This clone is deemed medium-sized. This sequence joins TRBV29-1 and TRBJ2-7; no clear D gene. From germline, CDR1 is SQVTM and CDR2 ANQGSEA. The CDR3 extends over 10 amino acids. V dropped 6 bases and J dropped 7 bases, with 10 bases sitting between them. The CDR3 sequence: CSVGFKEQYF. The CDR3 DNA sequence: TGCAGCGTCGGGTTTAAAGAGCAGTACTTC.